This T cell receptor (beta chain) was recovered during a study of T cell responses to AZD1222 COVID-19 vaccine. Overall study results and limits: Mostly white British, mostly female donors; authors suggested clonal diversity may be underestimated. Once two AZD1222 doses were given, Spike-specific TCR breadth and depth went up. Targets within unmutated variant regions were reportedly found for nearly half of spike-specific TCRs.

Regarding this clone: Its antigen is as yet unknown.

Sequencing was performed with immunoSEQ multiplex PCR; in TCRdb, only in-frame clones are kept and a portion is missing. Of 100,000 to 150,000 clones listed, more than 85% were seen once; the top ten hold 5%. Pooling covered second doses at about 4 or about 12 weeks. This sample comprised peripheral blood, obtained 28 days after the second AZD1222 dose. The TCR was taken from an adult who received the AZD1222 COVID-19 vaccine.

CDR3 amino acids: CSVEGPSSGNTIYF. The CDR3 region has the DNA TGCAGCGTTGAAGGCCCGAGCTCTGGAAACACCATATATTTT. The J gene is TRBJ1-3, the V gene TRBV29-1, with D hard to call. Trimming pared 1 base from V and 0 bases from J, leaving 7 bases between. This CDR3 has 14 residues. CDR1 SQVTM and CDR2 ANQGSEA come from the germline V gene.